Sequencing of this T cell receptor beta chain was carried out in a study of identical twins. TCRdb re-called the 5' RACE reads through MiXCR, storing one row per CDR3 protein. The data show 1,800,000 or so distinct CDR3 sequences, roughly 35% seen once. The CDR3 extends over 14 amino acids. CDR1 is DFQATT and CDR2 is SNEGSKA in the germline V gene (reference sequence). Trimming pared 1 base from V and 7 bases from J, leaving 17 bases between. This chain uses TRBV20-1 with TRBJ2-7; the D gene is possibly TRBD2 (5 bases). The TCR sequence derives from a newborn girl in good health. The specimen sequenced was cord blood. As DNA, the CDR3 is TGCAGTGCTAGAGCTGTGGGAGTCGGGTATGAGCAGTACTTC. Encoded protein: CSARAVGVGYEQYF.